A selection of T cell receptor beta chains follows, all from one sample in a study of cytomegalovirus exposure and HLA in healthy donors. The repertoire was sequenced with immunoSEQ multiplex PCR; TCRdb's copy has only in-frame clones and lacks some. The sample yields 150,000 to 200,000 clones, less than 85% seen once. What was sequenced was PBMCs. The receptors here all came from a young man in good health and CMV-seropositive. Each CDR3 is given with its conserved first and last residue. A D gene is named only where the DNA matches it firmly. Size tells how often a clone was seen (once, few, many) or the class of an expanded clone, and some rows leave it out.

clone_size	d_call	j_call	v_call	cdr3_aa	cdr3_nt
NA	NA	TRBJ2-5	TRBV6-5	CASSQSDQETQYF	TGTGCCAGCAGTCAAAGCGACCAAGAGACCCAGTACTTC
NA	TRBD1	TRBJ1-6	TRBV30	CAWAETGGNGSPLHF	TGTGCCTGGGCCGAGACAGGGGGCAACGGTTCACCCCTCCACTTT
NA	NA	TRBJ2-3	TRBV5-4	CASLSAERGSTDTQYF	TGTGCCAGCTTATCGGCCGAAAGGGGATCCACAGATACGCAGTATTTT
NA	TRBD2	TRBJ2-1	TRBV5-1	CASSLATSGVGVYNEQFF	TGCGCCAGCAGCTTGGCCACTAGCGGAGTTGGGGTCTACAATGAGCAGTTCTTC
NA	TRBD2	TRBJ2-7	TRBV5-1	CASSLSLAGVGYEQYF	TGCGCCAGCAGCTTGTCTCTAGCGGGAGTGGGCTACGAGCAGTACTTC
NA	TRBD2	TRBJ2-5	TRBV5-1	CASRERETETQYF	TGCGCCAGCAGGGAGCGGGAGACGGAGACCCAGTACTTC
NA	NA	TRBJ1-2	TRBV28	CATARGDYGYTF	TGTGCTACCGCAAGGGGCGACTATGGCTACACCTTC
NA	NA	TRBJ2-7	TRBV2	CASSDQFRGQYF	TGTGCCAGCAGTGATCAGTTTAGAGGGCAGTACTTC
NA	NA	TRBJ1-1	TRBV6-5	CASSYQGEAFF	TGTGCCAGCAGTTATCAGGGGGAAGCTTTCTTT
NA	NA	TRBJ2-1	TRBV7-3	CASSLSRGSYNEQFF	TGTGCCAGCAGCTTAAGTAGGGGATCCTACAATGAGCAGTTCTTC
few	TRBD2	TRBJ2-1	TRBV7-3	CASSTLAGGHNEQFF	TGTGCCAGCAGCACTCTAGCGGGAGGGCACAATGAGCAGTTCTTC
NA	NA	TRBJ2-1	TRBV4-1	CASSQEKGNEQFF	TGCGCCAGCAGCCAAGAGAAGGGGAATGAGCAGTTCTTC
NA	NA	TRBJ2-3	TRBV5-1	CASSLIPGNTDTQYF	TGCGCCAGCAGCTTGATTCCGGGAAACACAGATACGCAGTATTTT
NA	NA	TRBJ2-1	TRBV6-5	CASSYSVSVAANEQFF	TGTGCCAGCAGTTACTCGGTATCCGTAGCGGCCAATGAGCAGTTCTTC
NA	NA	TRBJ1-5	TRBV15	CATSTGSHQPQHF	TGTGCCACCAGCACAGGGTCCCATCAGCCCCAGCATTTT
NA	NA	TRBJ2-5	TRBV9	CASSAGQYQETQYF	TGTGCCAGCAGCGCAGGACAGTACCAAGAGACCCAGTACTTC
NA	TRBD1	TRBJ1-1	TRBV11-2	CASSLVRGENTEAFF	TGTGCCAGCAGCTTAGTCAGGGGGGAGAACACTGAAGCTTTCTTT
NA	TRBD1	TRBJ1-2	TRBV6-6	CASSYNLGQGHGYTF	TGTGCCAGCAGCTATAACTTGGGACAGGGACATGGCTACACCTTC
once	NA	TRBJ2-3	TRBV10-3	CAISGTVGLGTDTQYF	TGTGCCATCAGTGGAACCGTGGGGCTCGGTACAGATACGCAGTATTTT
NA	TRBD1	TRBJ2-2	TRBV5-1	CASSFTGTGGTGELFF	TGCGCCAGCAGCTTTACCGGGACAGGAGGGACCGGGGAGCTGTTTTTT
NA	NA	TRBJ2-5	TRBV2	CASSEQQETQYF	TGTGCCAGCAGTGAACAGCAAGAGACCCAGTACTTC
once	NA	TRBJ2-7	TRBV7-9	CASSGILDRPYEQYF	TGTGCCAGCAGCGGCATCCTCGACAGGCCTTACGAGCAGTACTTC
NA	TRBD1	TRBJ2-2	TRBV5-1	CASSRRQGTGGAPGELFF	TGCGCCAGCAGCCGTAGACAAGGGACAGGGGGCGCTCCCGGGGAGCTGTTTTTT
NA	NA	TRBJ1-1	TRBV29-1	CSALGDPEAFF	TGCAGCGCATTAGGGGATCCTGAAGCTTTCTTT
NA	TRBD2	TRBJ2-1	TRBV12-5	CASGSGLAGGGNYNEQFF	TGTGCTAGTGGTTCGGGACTAGCGGGGGGCGGCAACTACAATGAGCAGTTCTTC
NA	TRBD1	TRBJ2-7	TRBV6-5	CASRRTGLIYEQYF	TGTGCCAGCAGGCGGACAGGACTTATCTACGAGCAGTACTTC
NA	NA	TRBJ1-1	TRBV11-2	CASSYRGRVMNTEAFF	TGTGCCAGCAGCTACCGGGGTAGGGTCATGAACACTGAAGCTTTCTTT
NA	TRBD2	TRBJ2-7	TRBV27	CASSPSRAGAHEQYF	TGTGCCAGCAGTCCCAGTAGAGCGGGAGCCCACGAGCAGTACTTC
NA	TRBD2	TRBJ2-7	TRBV6-4	CASSVVAGGAYEQYF	TGTGCCAGCAGTGTGGTGGCGGGGGGAGCCTACGAGCAGTACTTC
NA	NA	TRBJ2-1	TRBV7-3	CASSVGGDNEQFF	TGTGCCAGCAGCGTCGGAGGGGACAATGAGCAGTTCTTC
NA	NA	TRBJ2-2	TRBV18	CASSIGDTGELFF	TGTGCCAGCTCGATAGGGGACACCGGGGAGCTGTTTTTT
once	TRBD2	TRBJ2-1	TRBV19	CASMSSGRYNEQFF	TGTGCCAGTATGTCTAGCGGGAGATACAATGAGCAGTTCTTC
NA	NA	TRBJ1-4	TRBV2	CASRAGQPTNEKLFF	TGTGCCAGCAGAGCAGGACAGCCAACTAATGAAAAACTGTTTTTT
NA	TRBD1	TRBJ1-2	TRBV28	CASSRTTGVTGYTF	TGTGCCAGCAGTCGCACTACAGGGGTAACTGGCTACACCTTC
NA	TRBD1	TRBJ2-7	TRBV6-1	CASRDRGFAYEQYF	TGTGCCAGCCGGGACAGGGGGTTCGCCTACGAGCAGTACTTC
once	TRBD1	TRBJ1-2	TRBV11-3	CASSLGDRNYGYTF	TGTGCCAGCAGCTTAGGGGACAGAAACTATGGCTACACCTTC
NA	NA	TRBJ1-2	TRBV6-6	CASSSSTNYGYTF	TGTGCCAGCAGTTCCTCTACTAACTATGGCTACACCTTC
NA	TRBD2	TRBJ2-1	TRBV19	CASSMPKTSGGYNEQFF	TGTGCCAGTAGTATGCCCAAAACTAGCGGGGGCTACAATGAGCAGTTCTTC
once	NA	TRBJ2-4	TRBV5-4	CAWAGGAKNIQYF	TGTGCCTGGGCCGGGGGAGCCAAAAACATTCAGTACTTC
NA	NA	TRBJ2-7	TRBV2	CASSEPRGMWEQYF	TGTGCCAGCAGTGAACCCCGCGGAATGTGGGAGCAGTACTTC
NA	TRBD1	TRBJ2-7	TRBV19	CASRPNIEGADYEQYF	TGTGCCAGTAGGCCAAATATCGAGGGGGCGGATTACGAGCAGTACTTC